Listed here are 11 T cell receptor beta chains from one sample, sequenced in a study of blood T cell repertoires in COVID-19. The assay was immunoSEQ multiplex PCR, and TCRdb's table has in-frame clones only and misses some. The data contain over 200,000 clones, 87% of them seen just once; the ten biggest clones take up around 10%. Sequences were obtained from PBMCs or T cells enriched from blood (not recorded which). These TCRs come from a man between 18 and 35 years old with acute COVID-19.

DNA for the CDR3: TGTGCCAGCAGCGTCGCTTCCGGACTAGAGTACGAGCAGTACTTC. It yields the protein CASSVASGLEYEQYF. The V gene is TRBV9, the J gene TRBJ2-7; 7 bases are a match to TRBD2. Germline V gene sequence: CDR1 SGDLS, CDR2 YYNGEE. This CDR3 comprises 15 residues. Trimming at V came to 2 bases and at J to 4 bases, leaving 9 bases not matched to a gene.

The gene calls are TRBV4-1 and TRBJ1-3; TRBD1 agrees at 9 bases. CDR1 MGHRA and CDR2 YSYEKL come from the germline V gene. J was trimmed by 3 bases and V by 5 bases; bases with no gene match: 8. The CDR3 sequence is 16 residues long. The CDR3 region is CASSSGTGIFGNTIYF. Here the CDR3 DNA reads TGCGCCAGCAGCTCCGGGACAGGGATCTTTGGAAACACCATATATTTT.

The chain uses TRBV13 and TRBJ2-3; 10 nucleotides match TRBD2. CDR3 size: 17 residues. CDR1 and CDR2 (germline): PRHDT, FYEKMQ (reference sequence). V gave up 5 bases and J gave up 6 bases; unmatched junction bases: 14. CDR3 region: CASSPPLASGSADTQYF. The CDR3 DNA follows: TGTGCCAGCAGCCCCCCTTTGGCTAGCGGGAGTGCGGATACGCAGTATTTT.

The genes are TRBV12-3 or TRBV12-4 and TRBJ2-7; 10 bases line up with TRBD2. The CDR3 is 13 amino acids. The trim removed 6 bases at V and 6 bases at J, leaving 5 bases unmatched. CDR3 bases: TGTGCCAGCAGCCTAGCGGGAGCTAGCGAGCAGTACTTC. Residues: CASSLAGASEQYF.

This chain links TRBV19 with TRBJ1-5; 9 nucleotides match TRBD1. Trimming at V came to 7 bases and at J to 1 base, leaving 5 bases not matched to a gene. The CDR3 length is 15 residues. Germline V CDR1 and CDR2: LNHDA, SQIVND (reference sequence). Written as DNA, the CDR3 is TGTGCCAGTATCCCACAGGGGGCAAGCAATCAGCCCCAGCATTTT. Translation: CASIPQGASNQPQHF.

CDR3 coding DNA: TGCGCCAGCAGCCACGCACCGAAGGCGGAAAACATTGGGTCACCCCTCCACTTT. This codes for CASSHAPKAENIGSPLHF. V usage is TRBV4-1 and J usage is TRBJ1-6, with D unresolved. V lost 3 bases, J lost 10 bases, and 25 bases lay in between. This CDR3 has 18 residues. Germline V CDR1 and CDR2: MGHRA, YSYEKL.

This sequence joins TRBV20-1 and TRBJ1-1; D gene ambiguous. This CDR3 is 9 amino acids long. Looked up from germline, CDR1 is DFQATT and CDR2 is SNEGSKA (reference sequence). V was pared by 7 bases and J by 6 bases, with 6 bases between. CDR3 bases: TGCAGTGATATCCCTGAAGCTTTCTTT. Amino acid sequence: CSDIPEAFF.

The chain couples TRBV5-6 to TRBJ2-3, with unresolved D. The CDR3 loop spans 14 amino acids. Trimming stripped 0 bases from V and 1 base from J, with 6 bases between. The V gene's germline CDR1 is SGHDT and CDR2 YYEEEE. The CDR3 sequence: CASSLGSRTDTQYF. The DNA of the CDR3 is TGTGCCAGCAGCTTGGGAAGCCGCACAGATACGCAGTATTTT. The full variable domain, rest sourced from reference TRBV5-6 and TRBJ2-3, is DAGVTQSPTHLIKTRGQQVTLRCSPKSGHDTVSWYQQALGQGPQFIFQYYEEEERQRGNFPDRFSGHQFPNYSSELNVNALLLGDSALYLCASSLGSRTDTQYFGPGTRLTVL.

The V and J genes are TRBV29-1 and TRBJ2-1; 7 nucleotides agree with TRBD2. CDR1 SQVTM and CDR2 ANQGSEA come from the germline V gene. Losses at the gene ends were 4 bases for V and 2 bases for J; bases not matched to a gene: 2. The CDR3 is 13 amino acids. CDR3 sequence (DNA): TGCAGCGTTGCGACTAGCACCTACAATGAGCAGTTCTTC. Its translation: CSVATSTYNEQFF.

This chain links TRBV11-2 with TRBJ2-2; the D is unclear. Deletions cut 2 bases from V and 5 bases from J, with 9 bases between. CDR3 length equals 14 residues. Germline CDR1 SGHAT, CDR2 FQNNGV. This chain's CDR3 is CASSLIGRTGELFF. The CDR3 DNA follows: TGTGCCAGCAGCTTAATTGGTAGAACCGGGGAGCTGTTTTTT.

The chain couples TRBV7-2 to TRBJ1-2; D might be TRBD1 (6 bases). The CDR3 loop spans 15 amino acids. CDR1 is SGHTA and CDR2 is FQGNSA in the germline V gene. V was shortened by 5 bases and J by 3 bases, with 16 bases between the two germline ends. The CDR3 DNA sequence: TGTGCCAGCAGCGCTGCCTGGACAGAATACTATGGCTACACCTTC. Translated: CASSAAWTEYYGYTF. Full variable domain (remainder filled in from reference TRBV7-2 and TRBJ1-2): GAGVSQSPSNKVTEKGKDVELRCDPISGHTALYWYRQSLGQGLEFLIYFQGNSAPDKSGLPSDRFSAERTGGSVSTLTIQRTQQEDSAVYLCASSAAWTEYYGYTFGSGTRLTVV.